This T cell receptor beta chain was sequenced during a study of CD8+CD57+ T cells in acquired aplastic anemia. At the level of the study: The study obtained an average of 3.2 ug of DNA from sorted CD4+ and CD8+ cells. General study findings and limits: No significant patient-versus-control difference appeared in CD8+ Simpson's diversity. Both patients and controls carried the same twenty-nine CD8+ CDR3 sequences.

CDR1 and CDR2 (germline): LNHDA, SQIVND (reference sequence). The trim removed 4 bases at V and 3 bases at J, leaving 3 bases unmatched. The CDR3 has 16 residues. In the case of this clonotype: Antigen specificity is unknown.

TCR beta VDJ and CDR3 profiles were obtained from a genomic DNA template. TCRdb reprocessed the reads via MiXCR and lists one record per CDR3 protein. The sample shows about 42,000 distinct CDR3 sequences, about 70% of them seen only once. The sequencing sample was made of sorted CD4+, CD8+, or CD8+CD57+ T cells (not recorded which) from PBMCs. The sequence was collected from a human donor in good health, serving as a control. The chain carries TRBV19 and TRBJ2-3; 14 positions match TRBD2. For the CDR3, the DNA is TGTGCCAGTAGTACGGGACTAGCGGGGGTGACAGATACGCAGTATTTT. Translating it yields CASSTGLAGVTDTQYF. Variable domain in full (rest from reference TRBV19 and TRBJ2-3): DGGITQSPKYLFRKEGQNVTLSCEQNLNHDAMYWYRQDPGQGLRLIYYSQIVNDFQKGDIAEGYSVSREKKESFPLTVTSAQKNPTAFYLCASSTGLAGVTDTQYFGPGTRLTVL.